The 8 T cell receptor beta chains given below trace back to one sample, sequenced in a study of blood T cell repertoires in COVID-19. Sequencing used immunoSEQ multiplex PCR; TCRdb keeps in-frame clones, though not all of them. The sample lists under 65,000 clones, 82% occurring once. Sequences were obtained from peripheral blood. The receptors shown here come from a woman aged 60-75 years with acute or convalescent COVID-19.

The chain links TRBV7-2 to TRBJ2-3; 12 bases align to TRBD2. Germline-derived CDR1 and CDR2 are SGHTA and FQGNSA. The V segment lost 6 bases and the J segment 4 bases; nucleotides outside the gene matches: 11. The CDR3 extends over 17 amino acids. CDR3 residues: CASSKLGGLAGPDTQYF. The CDR3, as DNA: TGTGCCAGCAGTAAACTAGGAGGACTAGCGGGGCCAGATACGCAGTATTTT.

The V and J genes are TRBV30 and TRBJ2-7; tentative D call: TRBD2 (6 bases). The CDR3 has 12 residues. Germline CDR1 GTSNPN, CDR2 SVGIG (reference sequence). V lost 2 bases and J lost 7, with 12 bases in between. CDR3 sequence: CAWSRDFGEQYF. The CDR3 nucleotides read TGTGCCTGGAGTAGGGACTTTGGGGAGCAGTACTTC.

This chain links TRBV12-3 or TRBV12-4 with TRBJ1-6, with TRBD1 identical over 7 bases. V was clipped by 6 bases and J by 5 bases; unmatched bases: 1. The CDR3 totals 13 residues. This chain's CDR3 is CASRGQNNSPLHF. CDR3 bases: TGTGCCAGCAGGGGACAGAATAATTCACCCCTCCACTTT.

This clone was recorded once. This chain uses TRBV24-1 with TRBJ2-3, with 7 positions matching TRBD2. J gave up 4 bases and V 7 bases, and 1 base lay outside the gene matches. Germline-derived CDR1 and CDR2 are KGHDR and SFDVKD. The CDR3 is made up of 12 amino acids. In DNA form, the CDR3 reads TGTGCCACCAGGGGACTATCAGATACGCAGTATTTT. This encodes CATRGLSDTQYF.

V gene TRBV7-9 combines with J gene TRBJ2-1; 10 nucleotides line up with TRBD2. CDR1 is SEHNR, CDR2 FQNEAQ, per germline (reference sequence). V dropped 6 bases and J dropped 9; count of bases not matched to a gene: 17. The length of the CDR3 is 17 residues. The CDR3 DNA is TGTGCCAGCAGTTTCACACTCAGCGGGGGGGCTTATGCTGAGCAGTTCTTC. This gives the protein CASSFTLSGGAYAEQFF.

The chain carries TRBV19 and TRBJ1-5; 11 bases align to TRBD1. The germline gives CDR1 LNHDA, CDR2 SQIVND (reference sequence). This CDR3 spans 17 amino acids. The J segment lost 5 bases and the V segment lost 3 bases, leaving 9 bases of the junction unmatched. This chain's CDR3 is CASSITGDRGRHQPQHF. The CDR3 DNA is TGTGCCAGTAGTATCACGGGGGACAGGGGGAGGCATCAGCCCCAGCATTTT.

The chain is built from TRBV6-5 and TRBJ2-7, with TRBD2 matching over 9 bases. Germline V gives CDR1 MNHEY, CDR2 SVGAGI. There are 14 residues in the CDR3. With 5 bases clipped from V and 7 bases from J, the junction kept 9 bases outside the gene matches. This CDR3 reads CASSPAGGLGEQYF. The CDR3 region has the DNA TGTGCCAGCAGTCCAGCGGGGGGCCTGGGGGAGCAGTACTTC.

The chain couples TRBV7-2 to TRBJ1-3; D is uncertain. Trimming removed 3 bases from V and 0 bases from J, with 9 bases in between. This CDR3 spans 15 amino acids. Germline CDR1 reads SGHTA; CDR2 reads FQGNSA. CDR3 loop: CASSFGGFSGNTIYF. CDR3 in DNA: TGTGCCAGCAGCTTCGGAGGGTTCTCTGGAAACACCATATATTTT. Complete variable domain (other parts from reference TRBV7-2 and TRBJ1-3): GAGVSQSPSNKVTEKGKDVELRCDPISGHTALYWYRQSLGQGLEFLIYFQGNSAPDKSGLPSDRFSAERTGGSVSTLTIQRTQQEDSAVYLCASSFGGFSGNTIYFGEGSWLTVV.